The 3 T cell receptor beta chains below come from one sample, sequenced in a study of shared clonotypes between healthy human individuals. Produced via immunoSEQ multiplex PCR; TCRdb's table is partial and in-frame only. This table holds about 2,500,000 clones, more than 90% found once. Material: naive CD4+ T cells sorted from blood. Subset: CD45RA+ positively selected. The receptors originated from a man between 18 and 29 years old in good health.

The chain employs TRBV2 and TRBJ2-7, with TRBD2 matching 7 bases. The CDR3 has 15 residues. Germline loops: CDR1 SNHLY, CDR2 FYNNEI. The junction had 5 bases not matched to a gene; V was cut back by 3 bases and J by 0 bases. The CDR3 DNA sequence: TGTGCCAGCAGTGAGAGCAGGGAGGGCTCCTACGAGCAGTACTTC. It translates to CASSESREGSYEQYF.

The chain is built from TRBV10-3 and TRBJ1-6; possible D gene TRBD1, 5 bases. The CDR3 sequence is 13 residues long. Germline CDR1 and CDR2: ENHRY and SYGVKD. Trimming cost V 8 bases and J 10 bases, with 15 bases left between them. The CDR3 nucleotides read TGTGCCATCGGGCAGTCCGAGGGGTCACCCCTCCACTTT. Translating it yields CAIGQSEGSPLHF.

The table lists this clone with a count of one. V is TRBV7-2 and J is TRBJ1-5; D is ambiguous. Trimming stripped 2 bases from V and 6 bases from J, with 8 bases between. Germline assignment: CDR1 SGHTA and CDR2 FQGNSA. The CDR3 has 13 amino acids. The CDR3 DNA sequence: TGTGCCAGCAGCTTAAGATGGGGTCAGCCCCAGCATTTT. Protein product: CASSLRWGQPQHF.